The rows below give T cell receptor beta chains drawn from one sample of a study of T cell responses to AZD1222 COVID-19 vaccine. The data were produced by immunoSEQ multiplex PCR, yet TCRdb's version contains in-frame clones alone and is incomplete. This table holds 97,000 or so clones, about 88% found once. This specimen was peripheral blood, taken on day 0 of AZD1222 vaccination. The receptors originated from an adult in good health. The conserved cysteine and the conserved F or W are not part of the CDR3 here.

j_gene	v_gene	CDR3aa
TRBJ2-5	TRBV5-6	ASSAGTSGRRGKGAQY
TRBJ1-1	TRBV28	ASTLGDRDMNTEAF
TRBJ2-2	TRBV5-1	ASSLEGGGGELF
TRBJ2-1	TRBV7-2	ASSLVAAGGRQF
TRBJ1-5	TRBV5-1	ASSTDTNQPQH
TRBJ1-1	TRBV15	ATSRDWTRGISDTEAF
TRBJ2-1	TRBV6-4	ASSDSGEGNEQF
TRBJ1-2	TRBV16	ASSQSGWGDGYT
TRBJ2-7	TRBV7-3	ASSRDNSYEQY
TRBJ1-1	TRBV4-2	ASSQTTGATEAF
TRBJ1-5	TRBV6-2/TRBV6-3	ASSRQENSNQPQH
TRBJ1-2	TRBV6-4	ASSDSVSRRYT
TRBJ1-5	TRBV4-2	ASSQGTGGDQPQH
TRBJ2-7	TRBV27	ASSFQRGRAGGHYEQY
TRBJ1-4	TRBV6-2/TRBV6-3	ASSRRGAGESEKLF
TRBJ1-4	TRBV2	AVDSPGLF
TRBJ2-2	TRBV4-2	ASSPRDLSGELF
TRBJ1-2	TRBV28	ASSLWGVGYGYT
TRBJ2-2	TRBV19	ASSAPGQGKTGELF
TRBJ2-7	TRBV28	ASSLRASESYEQY
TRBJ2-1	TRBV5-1	ASSKGLAGERGNEQF
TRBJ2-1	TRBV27	ASSHTGTQGAYNEQF
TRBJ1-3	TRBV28	ASNSRSSGNTIY
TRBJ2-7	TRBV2	ASRAGIPTYEQY
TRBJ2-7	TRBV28	ATSSNRGQDEQY
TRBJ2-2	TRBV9	ASNTGGAITGELF
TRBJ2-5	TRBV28	ASRAGVETQY
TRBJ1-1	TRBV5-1	ASSPRGAQVEAF
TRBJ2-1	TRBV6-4	ASSDTNRRGEQF
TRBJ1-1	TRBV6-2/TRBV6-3	ASSYLGTGTEAF
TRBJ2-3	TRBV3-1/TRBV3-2	ASSLGTSVADTQY
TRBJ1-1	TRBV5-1	ASSLAGTGDGAF
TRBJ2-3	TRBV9	ASSGAWDTQY
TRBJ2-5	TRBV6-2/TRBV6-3	ASSYSGRDERETQY
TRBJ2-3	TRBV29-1	SVPTGLGTDTQY
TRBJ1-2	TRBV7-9	ASREDRAFGYT
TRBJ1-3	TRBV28	ASSLDPAFGNTIY
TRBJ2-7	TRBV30	ASHPGGYEQY
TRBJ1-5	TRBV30	AWSVRGGLQPQH
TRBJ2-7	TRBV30	AWNLGYEQY
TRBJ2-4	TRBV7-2	ASSLGPGAKNIQY
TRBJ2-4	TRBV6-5	ASSYGQGLQNIQY
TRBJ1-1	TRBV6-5	ASTNDRLNTEAF
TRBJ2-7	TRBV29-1	SVVVTGGYEQY
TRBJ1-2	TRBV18	ASSPPPGNNYGYT
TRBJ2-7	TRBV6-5	ASSKPGQGTREQY
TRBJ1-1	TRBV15	ATSGGGQGVTEAF
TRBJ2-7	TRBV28	ASSLQGGPGEQY
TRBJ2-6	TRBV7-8	ASSLGLWGGSGANVLT
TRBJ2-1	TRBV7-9	ASSRLDEQF
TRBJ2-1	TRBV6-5	ASNGRANEQF
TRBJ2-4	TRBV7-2	ASSSGGVGGKNIQY
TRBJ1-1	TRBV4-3	ASSRDPGAPEAF
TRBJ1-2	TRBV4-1	ASRPGQAELHGYT
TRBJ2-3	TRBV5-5	ASSLAVTDTQY
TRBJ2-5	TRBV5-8	ASSPDRGRIQETQY
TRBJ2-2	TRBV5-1	ASSLERVPGELF
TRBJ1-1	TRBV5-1	ASSSRWGTEAF
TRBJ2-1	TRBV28	ASSLTSGGLGSQF